These 28 T cell receptor beta chains were sequenced from one sample in a study of control samples from healthy donors and cancer patients. TCRdb keeps only in-frame clones here, not all; method: immunoSEQ multiplex PCR. The table lists under 70,000 clones, over 75% of them singletons. Input material: blood. Receptors originate from a middle-aged man in good health.

This rearrangement joins TRBV18 to TRBJ2-7; TRBD1 agrees at 10 bases. CDR3 size: 13 residues. V dropped 4 bases and J dropped 5; count of bases not matched to a gene: 2. CDR1 is KGHSH and CDR2 is LQKENI in the germline V gene. CDR3: CASSLGTGDEQYF. In nucleotides, the CDR3 is TGTGCCAGCTCACTCGGGACAGGGGACGAGCAGTACTTC.

This clone was detected once. The chain couples TRBV28 to TRBJ1-1, with D tentatively TRBD1 (5 bases). CDR3 length equals 14 residues. V lost 5 bases and J lost 6, with 16 bases in between. Per germline, CDR1 MDHEN and CDR2 SYDVKM. This CDR3 is CASSIAGLESEAFF. As DNA, the CDR3 is TGTGCCAGCAGTATCGCAGGGCTCGAATCTGAAGCTTTCTTT. Looking up the rest from reference TRBV28 and TRBJ1-1 gives the full variable domain: DVKVTQSSRYLVKRTGEKVFLECVQDMDHENMFWYRQDPGLGLRLIYFSYDVKMKEKGDIPEGYSVSREKKERFSLILESASTNQTSMYLCASSIAGLESEAFFGQGTRLTVV.

The gene calls are TRBV6-5 and TRBJ2-3; D unresolved. There are 14 residues in the CDR3. The germline V gene encodes CDR1 MNHEY and CDR2 SVGAGI. V lost 7 bases and J lost 1, with 12 bases in between. In DNA, the CDR3 is TGTGCCAGCAACAACGGCCGTGGCACAGATACGCAGTATTTT. Translating gives CASNNGRGTDTQYF.

V usage is TRBV14 and J usage is TRBJ2-4, with D maybe TRBD2 (5 bases). V was clipped by 0 bases and J by 15 bases, with 15 bases between them. The CDR3 sequence is 13 residues long. Germline-derived CDR1 and CDR2 are SGHDN and FVKESK. The CDR3 nucleotides read TGTGCCAGCAGCCAAGATCGGGGTCTAAAACGGTACTTC. Protein: CASSQDRGLKRYF.

The rearrangement joins TRBV5-1 to TRBJ2-5; D possibly matches TRBD1 or TRBD2 (5 bases each). CDR1 and CDR2 from the germline V gene are SGHRS and YFSETQ. The V gene lost 2 bases and the J gene lost 5 bases, with 13 bases spanning the gap. This CDR3 has 14 residues. The CDR3 loop is CASSFRGELETQYF. As DNA, the CDR3 is TGCGCCAGCAGCTTCAGAGGGGAATTGGAGACCCAGTACTTC.

The genes are TRBV18 and TRBJ1-2, with TRBD1 identical over 7 bases. The CDR3 extends over 17 amino acids. Germline V gives CDR1 KGHSH, CDR2 LQKENI. V trimming: 2 bases; J trimming: 4 bases; junction bases outside the gene matches: 13. In DNA, the CDR3 is TGTGCCAGCTCACCAGCGTCTGACAGGGCCGATTTCTATGGCTACACCTTC. This translates into CASSPASDRADFYGYTF.

A single count supports this clone. The genes are TRBV3-1 (or the pseudogene TRBV3-2) and TRBJ2-7; D remains unclear. The CDR3 spans 14 residues. The V gene lost 3 bases and the J gene lost 7 bases, with 16 bases spanning the gap. The germline CDR1 and CDR2 sequences are LGHDT and YNNKEL (reference sequence). CDR3 residues: CASSQGLYPWEQYF. Written as DNA, the CDR3 is TGTGCCAGCAGCCAGGGTCTCTACCCTTGGGAGCAGTACTTC.

The chain carries TRBV20-1 and TRBJ1-1; D is possibly TRBD1 (5 bases). This CDR3 has 11 residues. Germline-derived CDR1 and CDR2 are DFQATT and SNEGSKA (reference sequence). V was pared by 1 base and J by 8 bases, with 8 bases between. The CDR3 sequence is CSARVHREAFF. DNA for the CDR3: TGCAGTGCTAGAGTCCACAGGGAAGCTTTCTTT.

The chain recombines TRBV20-1 with TRBJ1-6, with 8 bases identical to TRBD1. The germline V gene has CDR1 DFQATT and CDR2 SNEGSKA (reference sequence). The CDR3 length is 15 residues. The V and J ends lost 3 bases and 9 bases, in that order; junction bases with no gene match: 10. CDR3 sequence reads: CSASLAGQGSSPLHF. CDR3 coding DNA: TGCAGTGCTAGTCTGGCCGGACAGGGATCTTCACCCCTCCACTTT.

The chain's CDR3 is CASSLVTALVGVGELFF. CDR3 bases: TGTGCCAGCAGCTTAGTCACGGCACTTGTGGGTGTCGGGGAGCTGTTTTTT. V gene TRBV11-2 combines with J gene TRBJ2-2, with D uncertain. Germline CDR1 and CDR2: SGHAT and FQNNGV. Trimming took 1 base from V and 7 from J, leaving 19 bases between them. This CDR3 contains 17 residues.

Only one count was recorded for this clone. V is TRBV7-2 and J is TRBJ2-7; 12 bases line up with TRBD2. CDR1 is SGHTA and CDR2 is FQGNSA in the germline V gene. V trimming: 1 base; J trimming: 3 bases; junction bases outside the gene matches: 4. The CDR3 is 16 residues long. The CDR3 here is CASSLGSTSGSYEQYF. CDR3 nucleotide sequence: TGTGCCAGCAGCTTAGGTTCGACTAGCGGGAGCTACGAGCAGTACTTC.

This clone was seen once. The chain couples TRBV5-1 to TRBJ2-1, with TRBD2 matching over 10 bases. V shed 0 bases, J shed 9 bases, and the junction held 9 bases outside the gene matches. The CDR3 totals 16 residues. Germline V gene sequence: CDR1 SGHRS, CDR2 YFSETQ. DNA for the CDR3: TGCGCCAGCAGCTTGGGTGCTCTAGCGGGAGTCGGTGAGCAGTTCTTC. Protein product: CASSLGALAGVGEQFF.

The gene calls are TRBV21-1 and TRBJ2-1; the table assigns TRBD1, which was not confirmed against the DNA. TRBV21-1 is assigned pseudogene status. This CDR3 spans 18 amino acids. The CDR3 loop is CASTPLLRAGDIYNEQFF. The CDR3 DNA is TGTGCCAGCACCCCCCTTCTCAGGGCAGGGGATATATACAATGAGCAGTTCTTC.

This clone has only one observation. This chain joins TRBV7-9 and TRBJ1-6, with no clear D. CDR1 is SEHNR, CDR2 FQNEAQ, per germline (reference sequence). This CDR3 contains 12 residues. Trimming pared 6 bases from V and 7 bases from J, leaving 7 bases between. DNA for the CDR3: TGTGCCAGCAGAGGTCCGAATTCACCCCTCCACTTT. It specifies CASRGPNSPLHF.

This chain uses TRBV11-2 with TRBJ1-1; no reliable D call. This CDR3 is 11 amino acids long. CDR1 and CDR2 (germline): SGHAT, FQNNGV. Trimming shortened V by 3 bases and J by 1 base, and 0 bases separated the two germline ends. The CDR3 loop is CASSLNTEAFF. In DNA, the CDR3 is TGTGCCAGCAGCTTGAACACTGAAGCTTTCTTT.

J is TRBJ2-7 and V is TRBV5-1; 9 bases agree with TRBD1. This CDR3 is 16 amino acids long. CDR1 SGHRS and CDR2 YFSETQ come from the germline V gene. Trimming cost V 0 bases and J 3 bases; bases outside gene matches: 7. CDR3 DNA: TGCGCCAGCAGCTTGGTGGGAGGACAGGGGAACTACGAGCAGTACTTC. Encoded protein: CASSLVGGQGNYEQYF.

The chain has TRBV10-3 and TRBJ1-5, with D perhaps TRBD1 (6 bases). The germline gives CDR1 ENHRY, CDR2 SYGVKD. The CDR3 extends over 13 amino acids. The CDR3 loop is CASDSHSNQPQHF. CDR3 coding DNA: TGTGCTTCGGACAGCCATAGCAATCAGCCCCAGCATTTT.

The rearrangement links TRBV7-9 to TRBJ1-4; D uncertain. Germline V lookup: CDR1 SEHNR, CDR2 FQNEAQ (reference sequence). The CDR3 runs to 15 residues. Trimming removed 5 bases at V and 5 bases at J, with 15 bases between. The CDR3 here is CASSAFQVGNEKLFF. The CDR3 DNA reads TGTGCCAGCAGCGCGTTTCAGGTGGGAAATGAAAAACTGTTTTTT.

This rearrangement joins TRBV18 to TRBJ2-5; 7 bases agree with TRBD1. Germline CDR1 is KGHSH and CDR2 is LQKENI. The V segment lost 3 bases and the J segment 2 bases; nucleotides outside the gene matches: 3. CDR3 length: 14 residues. The chain's CDR3 is CASSPDRVQETQYF. In DNA, the CDR3 is TGTGCCAGCTCACCCGACAGGGTTCAAGAGACCCAGTACTTC.

The CDR3 nucleotides are TGCGCCAGCAGCATAGCGGGAGTTGCAGATACGCAGTATTTT. Amino acid sequence: CASSIAGVADTQYF. V is TRBV5-1 and J is TRBJ2-3, with 9 bases matching TRBD2. Germline V CDR1 and CDR2: SGHRS, YFSETQ. Germline trimming cut 4 bases from V and 4 bases from J; bases unmatched to any gene: 4. The CDR3 is 14 residues long.

The chain has TRBV19 and TRBJ2-3; 11 bases are shared with TRBD2. Germline lookup yields CDR1 LNHDA and CDR2 SQIVND (reference sequence). The V gene end was trimmed by 4 bases and the J gene end by 5 bases; junction bases not matched to a gene: 20. The CDR3 contains 20 residues. The chain's CDR3 is CASSTTEDLLAGVWGDTQYF. CDR3 DNA sequence: TGTGCCAGTAGTACCACCGAAGACCTACTAGCGGGAGTTTGGGGAGATACGCAGTATTTT.

The CDR3 here is CASSHAPGQEYF. In DNA form, the CDR3 reads TGTGCCAGCAGCCATGCCCCCGGACAGGAGTATTTT. The chain couples TRBV3-1 (or the pseudogene TRBV3-2) to TRBJ2-3, with 7 bases lining up with TRBD1. J lost 13 bases, V lost 3 bases, and 7 bases had no gene match. The germline V gene encodes CDR1 LGHDT and CDR2 YNNKEL (reference sequence). The CDR3 extends over 12 amino acids.

The chain has TRBV28 and TRBJ1-2, with 12 positions matching TRBD1. V lost 7 bases, J lost 8 bases, and 5 bases stayed unmatched. The CDR3 runs to 13 residues. CDR1 and CDR2 from the germline V gene are MDHEN and SYDVKM. The CDR3 protein is CASTLGTGGGYTF. Here the CDR3 DNA reads TGTGCCAGCACCCTAGGGACAGGGGGCGGCTACACCTTC.

The chain employs TRBV19 and TRBJ1-1; D remains unclear. Germline assignment: CDR1 LNHDA and CDR2 SQIVND (reference sequence). The germline V and J ends were trimmed by 3 bases and 6 bases, with 11 bases remaining between them. The CDR3 has 13 residues. CDR3 sequence: CASSMTPFSEAFF. In DNA form, the CDR3 reads TGTGCCAGTAGTATGACCCCATTCTCTGAAGCTTTCTTT.

As for this clone: At the DNA level, this CDR3 is encoded by other sequences in the same sample as well. The CDR3 reads CASSVGIGGRWYGYTF. For the CDR3, the DNA is TGTGCCAGCAGCGTAGGTATCGGGGGTCGATGGTATGGCTACACCTTC. The chain uses TRBV9 and TRBJ1-2; a weak D match, TRBD1 (5 bases). Germline V gene lookup returns CDR1 SGDLS and CDR2 YYNGEE. This CDR3 has 16 residues. Trimming left V 0 bases short and J 5 bases short, with 17 bases between.

The chain couples TRBV19 to TRBJ2-6; TRBD2 agrees at 15 bases. The ends lost 4 bases at V and 2 bases at J; junction bases unmatched: 6. The CDR3 runs to 19 residues. Germline CDR1 and CDR2: LNHDA and SQIVND (reference sequence). CDR3 residues: CASSTKGLAGGAGANVLTF. As DNA, the CDR3 is TGTGCCAGTAGTACGAAGGGACTAGCGGGAGGTGCTGGGGCCAACGTCCTGACTTTC.

Only one count was recorded for this clone. The chain couples TRBV10-3 to TRBJ1-1; no reliable D call. V gave up 4 bases and J gave up 3 bases, with 6 bases separating them. The CDR3 spans 12 residues. Germline V gene lookup returns CDR1 ENHRY and CDR2 SYGVKD. The CDR3 region has the DNA TGTGCCATCAGTGGGGAGTACACTGAAGCTTTCTTT. Its protein is CAISGEYTEAFF.

This chain connects TRBV13 to TRBJ2-4; possible D gene TRBD2, 7 bases. CDR3 size: 14 residues. V lost 5 bases, J lost 5 bases, and 13 bases lay in between. Germline V gives CDR1 PRHDT, CDR2 FYEKMQ (reference sequence). The CDR3 loop is CASSIVGGQNIQYF. CDR3 nucleotides: TGTGCCAGCAGCATCGTCGGGGGGCAAAACATTCAGTACTTC.